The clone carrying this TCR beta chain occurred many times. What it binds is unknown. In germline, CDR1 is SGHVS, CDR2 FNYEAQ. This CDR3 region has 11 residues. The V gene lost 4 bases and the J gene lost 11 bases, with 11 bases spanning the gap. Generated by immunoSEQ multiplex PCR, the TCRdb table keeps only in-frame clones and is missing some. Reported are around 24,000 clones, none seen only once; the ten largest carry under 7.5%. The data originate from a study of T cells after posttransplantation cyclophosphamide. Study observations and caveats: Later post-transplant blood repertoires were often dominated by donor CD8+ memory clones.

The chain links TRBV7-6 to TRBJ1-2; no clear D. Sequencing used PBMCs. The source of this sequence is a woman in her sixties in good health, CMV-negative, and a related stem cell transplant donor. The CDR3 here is CASSSTGFYTF. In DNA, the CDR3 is TGTGCCAGCAGCTCGACTGGGTTTTACACCTTC.